The rows below give T cell receptor beta chains drawn from one sample of a study of cytomegalovirus exposure and HLA in healthy donors. Profiled with immunoSEQ multiplex PCR; TCRdb holds only in-frame clones, not every one. The sample carries approximately 160,000 clones, 70% to 85% recorded once. Material: PBMCs. These receptors came from a woman in her 30s in good health and CMV-seronegative. The conserved cysteine and the conserved F or W are not part of the CDR3 here. A clone size is listed for some rows: how often the clone was seen (once, few, many), or a class if it is expanded.

j_call v_call clone_size cdr3_aa
TRBJ2-2 TRBV14 - ASSQDLVLAKNTGELF
TRBJ2-7 TRBV18 - ASSPPSSRDSRYEQY
TRBJ1-2 TRBV27 - ASSSQGGYGYT
TRBJ2-7 TRBV16 many ASSQPGLAGGLIYEQY
TRBJ2-3 TRBV7-7 - ASSFQGTDTQY
TRBJ1-4 TRBV6-5 - ASSPVLNEKLF
TRBJ1-2 TRBV10-1 - ASSDSGQNYGYT
TRBJ2-6 TRBV7-9 - ASSLASSGSGANVLT
TRBJ2-2 TRBV15 once ATSRGVAGTKAGELF
TRBJ2-7 TRBV27 - ASSFQGTGGYEQY
TRBJ1-2 TRBV19 - ASSGQAANPGYT
TRBJ1-6 TRBV7-3 - ASSRTGLNSPLH
TRBJ1-5 TRBV28 - ASSQGRFWANQPQH
TRBJ1-2 TRBV5-6 once ASSWGRVTGYT
TRBJ2-7 TRBV11-2 once ASSLIAGGPYEQY
TRBJ2-2 TRBV21-1 few ASSKGCREPNTGELF
TRBJ2-3 TRBV7-3 - ASSQATGFDTQY
TRBJ1-1 TRBV5-1 few ASSLGAALVTEAF
TRBJ2-5 TRBV29-1 few SVGTRRWVEETQY
TRBJ2-7 TRBV6-1 - ASSETRTVSYEQY
TRBJ1-1 TRBV7-9 - ASSRGTGVVTEAF
TRBJ2-6 TRBV28 once ASSLRGANVLT
TRBJ1-2 TRBV7-9 - ASSLVDRGPYGYT
TRBJ2-5 TRBV5-1 once ASSLGGQTGGQETQY
TRBJ2-3 TRBV9 - ASSVGASQLDDTQY
TRBJ1-5 TRBV6-6 - ASSEDRGDQPQH
TRBJ1-5 TRBV30 few AWQEGPARGQGNQPQH
TRBJ2-7 TRBV4-1 - ASSQVQGSSYEQY